This T cell receptor (beta chain) was captured in a study of monozygotic twins with cystic fibrosis. A note on this clone: No antigen is known for it.

The protocol was immunoSEQ multiplex PCR, while the TCRdb copy is restricted to in-frame clones and leaves out a portion. The sample consists of about 30,000 clones, 90% of them appearing once. The CDR3 length is 17 residues. The V and J ends lost 2 bases and 2 bases, in that order; junction bases with no gene match: 7. Germline V lookup: CDR1 LNHDA, CDR2 SQIVND (reference sequence). The study, taken as a whole, reports: Shared CDR3 numbers were not associated with age, concordance or severity.

This TCR was recovered from a girl aged 2 to 10 with cystic fibrosis. Sample: blood. The J gene is TRBJ2-1, the V gene TRBV19, with 9 bases matching TRBD2. CDR3 nucleotides: TGTGCCAGTAGTATAACCTCCCCTAGCGGGGCCTACAATGAGCAGTTCTTC. This gives the protein CASSITSPSGAYNEQFF.